These 14 T cell receptor beta chains were sequenced from one sample in a study of liver allograft versus peripheral blood T cells. The wider study: T cell receptor repertoires in transplanted livers were compared with those in recipients' peripheral blood.

Via MiXCR, TCRdb re-called the reads, giving one row per CDR3 protein. The sample records 5,000 or so distinct CDR3 sequences, roughly 17% being singletons. The source of these receptors is a human patient who had a liver transplant. The graft donor may have contributed some T cells.

Relative to its sample, this clonotype is medium-sized. One end of the junction fails to match germline, which may point to a read error. This chain uses TRBV18 with TRBJ2-3; D is undetermined. Per the germline V gene, CDR1 is KGHSH and CDR2 is LQKENI. The length of the CDR3 is 13 residues. CDR3 bases: TGTGCCAGCTCAACTACGGGCACCGATACGCAGTATTTT. It is translated as CASSTTGTDTQYF.

As concerns this clonotype: The CDR3 ends on some other residue instead of the conserved phenylalanine or tryptophan, so this is likely a read error. CDR3 sequence reads: CASSFAGAGDTQYS. CDR3 DNA: TGTGCCAGCAGCTTCGCGGGGGCTGGAGATACGCAGTATTCT. The chain recombines TRBV5-4 with TRBJ2-3; D is possibly TRBD2 (7 bases). This CDR3 comprises 14 residues. Trimming removed 2 bases from V and 5 bases from J, with 12 bases in between. The germline gives CDR1 SGHNT, CDR2 YYREEE (reference sequence).

This clonotype was counted between two and nine times. V is TRBV19 and J is TRBJ1-2; D is unresolved. CDR1 is LNHDA, CDR2 SQIVND, per germline (reference sequence). CDR3 length: 16 residues. Trimming took 3 bases from V and 7 from J, leaving 21 bases between them. In nucleotides, the CDR3 is TGTGCCAGTAGTATCCAGGCCACAAGCCTACCGTCTGGCTACACCTTC. This encodes CASSIQATSLPSGYTF.

This chain connects TRBV27 to TRBJ2-1, with 9 nucleotides matching TRBD2. J gave up 6 bases and V 6 bases, and 9 bases lay outside the gene matches. CDR3 length equals 15 residues. Germline values: CDR1 MNHEY, CDR2 SMNVEV (reference sequence). CDR3 DNA: TGTGCCAGCAGAATTCCGCTAGCGGGGAGCAATGAGCAGTTCTTC. This codes for CASRIPLAGSNEQFF.

This clonotype is categorized as medium-sized. Here the CDR3 reads CASSFTPWTGDEKLFF. The DNA for the CDR3 is TGTGCCAGCAGTTTTACACCCTGGACAGGAGATGAAAAACTGTTTTTT. The rearrangement joins TRBV27 to TRBJ1-4; 7 bases line up with TRBD1. The CDR3 totals 16 residues. The V segment lost 3 bases and the J segment 6 bases; nucleotides outside the gene matches: 10. CDR1 is MNHEY and CDR2 is SMNVEV in the germline V gene (reference sequence).

This clonotype was found a few times. The J gene is TRBJ2-1, the V gene TRBV27; 7 bases agree with TRBD1. The CDR3 is 16 amino acids. The germline gives CDR1 MNHEY, CDR2 SMNVEV (reference sequence). Trimming cost V 5 bases and J 4 bases; bases outside gene matches: 11. CDR3 protein: CASSPQERGLYNEQFF. The CDR3 DNA is TGTGCCAGCAGTCCCCAGGAGAGGGGGCTTTACAATGAGCAGTTCTTC.

This chain connects TRBV20-1 to TRBJ2-2, with D hard to call. CDR3 length: 13 residues. Trimming took off 5 bases at V and 6 bases at J, with 13 bases between the two ends. Per the germline V gene, CDR1 is DFQATT and CDR2 is SNEGSKA (reference sequence). The CDR3 sequence is CSAQKGDAGELFF. CDR3 nucleotide sequence: TGCAGTGCTCAAAAGGGTGATGCCGGGGAGCTGTTTTTT.

The sample holds a few counts of this clonotype. J is TRBJ1-5 and V is TRBV28, with a tentative D call TRBD1 (5 bases). The CDR3 has 14 residues. Germline V gene sequence: CDR1 MDHEN, CDR2 SYDVKM. The V gene lost 4 bases and the J gene lost 8 bases, with 15 bases spanning the gap. The CDR3 loop reads CASSWARDSEPQHF. The DNA for the CDR3 is TGTGCCAGCAGTTGGGCGAGGGACTCTGAGCCCCAGCATTTT.

To note about this clonotype: Given a much more abundant clone one base away, this may be a read error. The chain uses TRBV27 and TRBJ1-2, with D perhaps TRBD1 (6 bases). This CDR3 spans 14 amino acids. Germline assignment: CDR1 MNHEY and CDR2 SMNVEV (reference sequence). The V and J ends lost 0 bases and 4 bases respectively, with 9 bases between them. CDR3 bases: TGTGCCAGCAGTTTATCAGGGGGATGCTATGGCTACACCTTC. Its translation: CASSLSGGCYGYTF.

The gene calls are TRBV6-2 or TRBV6-3 and TRBJ2-7, with TRBD1 identical over 8 bases. The CDR3 runs to 16 residues. CDR1 is MNHEY, CDR2 SVGEGT, per germline. V shed 4 bases and J 4 bases; nucleotides not matched to a gene: 12. Here the CDR3 DNA reads TGTGCCAGCAGTTTGGACAGGGAGTACGGGGGTTACGAGCAGTACTTC. Protein product: CASSLDREYGGYEQYF.

This clonotype was seen more than once but under ten times. The chain uses TRBV27 and TRBJ2-1; 7 nucleotides line up with TRBD2. The germline CDR1 and CDR2 sequences are MNHEY and SMNVEV (reference sequence). The CDR3 spans 16 residues. The V and J ends lost 0 bases and 7 bases, in that order; junction bases with no gene match: 9. The CDR3: CASSLSAGELYNEQFF. The CDR3 DNA reads as TGTGCCAGCAGTTTATCCGCGGGAGAACTGTATAATGAGCAGTTCTTC.

The rearrangement uses TRBV6-6 and TRBJ1-2, with a tentative D call TRBD1 (5 bases). In germline, CDR1 is MNHNY, CDR2 SVGAGI (reference sequence). The germline V and J ends were trimmed by 6 bases and 13 bases, with 18 bases remaining between them. The CDR3 is 12 residues long. The CDR3 sequence: CASRGGRVFSTF. The CDR3 DNA reads TGTGCCAGCAGGGGGGGACGGGTTTTTTCCACCTTC.

This clonotype appeared many times. The chain links TRBV27 to TRBJ2-2; possible D gene TRBD2, 6 bases. Trimming stripped 4 bases from V and 1 base from J, with 13 bases between. Germline V lookup: CDR1 MNHEY, CDR2 SMNVEV (reference sequence). This CDR3 region has 16 residues. As DNA, the CDR3 is TGTGCCAGCAGTTCCGGGGGACGAATGAACACCGGGGAGCTGTTTTTT. It translates to CASSSGGRMNTGELFF.

In its sample, this clonotype was seen once. The CDR3 reads CAWSVLAGAGEQYF. In DNA form, the CDR3 reads TGTGCCTGGAGTGTACTAGCGGGAGCGGGTGAGCAGTACTTC. The rearrangement joins TRBV30 to TRBJ2-7; TRBD2 agrees at 11 bases. Germline lookup yields CDR1 GTSNPN and CDR2 SVGIG (reference sequence). With V trimmed by 0 bases and J by 7 bases, 5 bases remained unmatched. The CDR3 runs to 14 residues.